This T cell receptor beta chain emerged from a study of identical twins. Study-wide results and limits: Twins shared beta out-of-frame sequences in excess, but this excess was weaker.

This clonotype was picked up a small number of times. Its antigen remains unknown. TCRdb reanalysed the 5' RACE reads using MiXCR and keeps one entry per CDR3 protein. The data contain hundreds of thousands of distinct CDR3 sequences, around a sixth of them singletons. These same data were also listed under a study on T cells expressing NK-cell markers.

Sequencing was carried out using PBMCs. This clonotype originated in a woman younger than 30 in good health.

The CDR3: CASRPYTSEKETQYF. CDR3 DNA sequence: TGTGCCAGCAGGCCCTATACTAGTGAAAAAGAGACCCAGTACTTC. V and J are TRBV27 and TRBJ2-5, with a tentative D call TRBD2 (5 bases). In germline, CDR1 is MNHEY, CDR2 SMNVEV (reference sequence). The V end lost 6 bases, the J end lost 3 bases, and 17 bases lay between the germline ends. CDR3 length: 15 residues.